This TCR beta chain was retrieved from a study of monozygotic twins with inflammatory bowel disease. Study-level points and caveats: Part of the variability in patient repertoires may have come from differing immunosuppressive treatments.

As regards this clonotype: Its matching antigen is unknown.

Eight separate reactions for every sample produced the cDNA. TCRdb re-called the 5' RACE reads and catalogs CDR3 proteins one per entry, DNA excluded. Its listing shows roughly 120,000 distinct CDR3 sequences. CDR1 LGHNA and CDR2 YNFKEQ come from the germline V gene. The CDR3 sequence is 17 residues long. The chain has TRBV4-2 and TRBJ2-5; lacking DNA, the TRBD1 call made by TCRdb goes unchecked. The receptor's source is a human donor with ulcerative colitis or Crohn's disease, or a healthy co-twin of an affected twin (not recorded which). The sample was blood. This CDR3 is CASSQVLRQGAGETQYF.